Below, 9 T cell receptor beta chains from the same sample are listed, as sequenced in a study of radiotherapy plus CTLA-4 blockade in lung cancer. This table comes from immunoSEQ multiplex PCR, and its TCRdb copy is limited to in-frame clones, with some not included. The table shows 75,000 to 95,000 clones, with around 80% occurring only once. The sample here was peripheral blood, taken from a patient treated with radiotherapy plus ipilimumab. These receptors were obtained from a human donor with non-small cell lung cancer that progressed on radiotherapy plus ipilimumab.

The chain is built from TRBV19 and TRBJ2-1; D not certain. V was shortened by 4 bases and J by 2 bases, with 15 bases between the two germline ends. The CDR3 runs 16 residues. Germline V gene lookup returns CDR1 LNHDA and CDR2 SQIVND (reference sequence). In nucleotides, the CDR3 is TGTGCCAGTAGTAGTATGCTCATCGACACCTACAATGAGCAGTTCTTC. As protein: CASSSMLIDTYNEQFF.

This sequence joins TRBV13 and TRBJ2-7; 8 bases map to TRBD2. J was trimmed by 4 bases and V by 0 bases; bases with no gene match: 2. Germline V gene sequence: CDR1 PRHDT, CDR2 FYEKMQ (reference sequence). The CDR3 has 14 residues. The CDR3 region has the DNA TGTGCCAGCAGCTTAGGACTAGCGGCGTACGAGCAGTACTTC. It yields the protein CASSLGLAAYEQYF.

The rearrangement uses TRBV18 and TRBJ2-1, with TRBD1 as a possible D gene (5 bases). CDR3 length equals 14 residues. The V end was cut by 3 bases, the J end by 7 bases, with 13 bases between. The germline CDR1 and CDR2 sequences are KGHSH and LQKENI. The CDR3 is CASSPGRESNEQFF. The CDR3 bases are TGTGCCAGCTCACCTGGCAGGGAATCGAATGAGCAGTTCTTC.

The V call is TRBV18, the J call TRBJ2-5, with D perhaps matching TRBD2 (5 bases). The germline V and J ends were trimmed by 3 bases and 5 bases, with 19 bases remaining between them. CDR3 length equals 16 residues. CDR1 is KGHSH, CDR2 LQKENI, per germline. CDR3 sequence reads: CASSPDNGVRWETQYF. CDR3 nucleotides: TGTGCCAGCTCACCCGATAACGGGGTTCGGTGGGAGACCCAGTACTTC.

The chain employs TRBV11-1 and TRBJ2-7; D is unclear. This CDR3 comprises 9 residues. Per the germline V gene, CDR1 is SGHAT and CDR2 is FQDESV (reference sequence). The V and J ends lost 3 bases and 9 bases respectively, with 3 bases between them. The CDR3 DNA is TGTGCCAGCAGCTTCGGGCAGTACTTC. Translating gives CASSFGQYF.

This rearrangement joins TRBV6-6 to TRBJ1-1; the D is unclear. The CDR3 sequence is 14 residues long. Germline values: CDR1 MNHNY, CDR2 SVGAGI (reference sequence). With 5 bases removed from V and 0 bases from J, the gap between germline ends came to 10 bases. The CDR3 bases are TGTGCCAGCAGTACGACGACGTTGAACACTGAAGCTTTCTTT. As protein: CASSTTTLNTEAFF.

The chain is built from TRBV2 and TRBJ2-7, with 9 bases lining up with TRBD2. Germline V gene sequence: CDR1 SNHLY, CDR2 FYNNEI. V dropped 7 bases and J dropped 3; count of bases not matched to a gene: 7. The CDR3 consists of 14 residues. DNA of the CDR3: TGTGCCAGCAAGGAGACTAGCGGAGACTACGAGCAGTACTTC. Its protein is CASKETSGDYEQYF.

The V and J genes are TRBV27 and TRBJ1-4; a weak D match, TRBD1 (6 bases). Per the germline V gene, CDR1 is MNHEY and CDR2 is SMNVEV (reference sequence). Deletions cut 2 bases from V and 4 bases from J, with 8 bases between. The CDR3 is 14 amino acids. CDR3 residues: CASSLRTVNEKLFF. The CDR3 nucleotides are TGTGCCAGCAGTTTAAGGACAGTTAATGAAAAACTGTTTTTT.

The DNA for the CDR3 is TGCGCCAGCAGCCAAGTAGGGCACAGCACTTCACGCATTCAGTACTTC. This encodes CASSQVGHSTSRIQYF. This chain connects TRBV4-1 to TRBJ2-4; unclear D gene. CDR3 length: 16 amino acids. Trimming took off 1 base at V and 9 bases at J, with 19 bases between the two ends. Germline lookup yields CDR1 MGHRA and CDR2 YSYEKL.